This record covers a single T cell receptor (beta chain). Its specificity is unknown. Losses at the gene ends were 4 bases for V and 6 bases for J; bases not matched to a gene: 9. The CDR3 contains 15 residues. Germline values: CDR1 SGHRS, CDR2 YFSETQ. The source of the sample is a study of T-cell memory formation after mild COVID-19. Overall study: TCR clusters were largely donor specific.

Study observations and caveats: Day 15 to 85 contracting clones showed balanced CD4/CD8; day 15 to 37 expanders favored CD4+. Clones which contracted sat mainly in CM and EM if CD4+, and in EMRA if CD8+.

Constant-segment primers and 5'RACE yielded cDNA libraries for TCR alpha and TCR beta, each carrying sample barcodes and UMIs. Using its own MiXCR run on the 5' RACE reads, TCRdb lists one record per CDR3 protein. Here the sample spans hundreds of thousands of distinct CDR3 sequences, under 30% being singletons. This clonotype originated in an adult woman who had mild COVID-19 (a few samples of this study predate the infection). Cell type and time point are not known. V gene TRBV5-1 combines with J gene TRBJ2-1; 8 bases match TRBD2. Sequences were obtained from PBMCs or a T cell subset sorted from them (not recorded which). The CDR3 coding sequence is TGCGCCAGCAGCCCCTTCCAGCGGGAGATCAATGAGCAGTTCTTC. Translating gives CASSPFQREINEQFF.